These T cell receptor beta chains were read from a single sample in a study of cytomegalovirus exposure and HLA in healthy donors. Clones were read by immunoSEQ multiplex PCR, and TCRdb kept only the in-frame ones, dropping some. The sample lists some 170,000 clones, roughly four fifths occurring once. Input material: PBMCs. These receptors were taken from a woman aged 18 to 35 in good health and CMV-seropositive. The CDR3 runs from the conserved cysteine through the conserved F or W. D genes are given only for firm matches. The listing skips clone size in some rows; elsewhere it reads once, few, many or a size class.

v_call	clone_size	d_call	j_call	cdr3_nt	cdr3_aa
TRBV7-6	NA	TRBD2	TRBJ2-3	TGTGCCAGCAGCGAACCCCGGGGAGGGACAGATACGCAGTATTTT	CASSEPRGGTDTQYF
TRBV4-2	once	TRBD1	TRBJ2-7	TGTGCCAGCAGCCTCCGGGACAGGGGTTACGAGCAGTACTTC	CASSLRDRGYEQYF
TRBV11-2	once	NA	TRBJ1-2	TGTGCCAGCAGCTCTTCCTATGGCTACACCTTC	CASSSSYGYTF
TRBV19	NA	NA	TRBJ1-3	TGTGCCAGTACAGTGTCTGAAGTCTCTGGAAACACCATATATTTT	CASTVSEVSGNTIYF
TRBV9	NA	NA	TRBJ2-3	TGTGCCAGCAGCGTAGACACGGGGGGCCCCACAGATACGCAGTATTTT	CASSVDTGGPTDTQYF
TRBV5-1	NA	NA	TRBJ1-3	TGCGCCAGCAGCTTGATTTTTTCGTCGGACAGAACGGGAAACACCATATATTTT	CASSLIFSSDRTGNTIYF
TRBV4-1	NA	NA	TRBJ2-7	TGCGCCAGCAGCCCGGTGCCCGTCCCAGGCCCCTACGAGCAGTACTTC	CASSPVPVPGPYEQYF
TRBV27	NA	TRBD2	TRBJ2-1	TGTGCCAGCAGTTTAATGGGAGCGGGGGATGGTCATGAGCAGTTCTTC	CASSLMGAGDGHEQFF
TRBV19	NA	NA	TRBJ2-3	TGTGCCAGTCCCTACCGGGACTCGGAAAACACAGATACGCAGTATTTT	CASPYRDSENTDTQYF
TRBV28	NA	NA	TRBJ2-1	TGTGCCGGGGGGAGGGGGGGCGTCTATGAGCAGTTCTTC	CAGGRGGVYEQFF
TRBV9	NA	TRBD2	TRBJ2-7	TGTGCCAGCAGCGTAGAGGGGACTAGTGGGTACGAGCAGTACTTC	CASSVEGTSGYEQYF
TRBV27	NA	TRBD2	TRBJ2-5	TGTGCCAGCAGTTTTGCCGGGGGAGGGGAGACCCAGTACTTC	CASSFAGGGETQYF
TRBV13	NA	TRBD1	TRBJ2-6	TGTGCCAGCAGCTTAAGGACAGGTGGACCCAACGGCCTGACTTTC	CASSLRTGGPNGLTF
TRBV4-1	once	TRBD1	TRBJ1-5	TGCGCCAGCAGCCACGGACAGGGGAATCAGCCCCAGCATTTT	CASSHGQGNQPQHF
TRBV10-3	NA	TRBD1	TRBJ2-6	TGTGCCATCAGCCTGGGACAGGGAGTCTCTGGGGCCAACGTCCTGACTTTC	CAISLGQGVSGANVLTF
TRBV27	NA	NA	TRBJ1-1	TGTGCCAGCAGTCCCCTCGGGGGGGGCACTGAAGCTTTCTTT	CASSPLGGGTEAFF
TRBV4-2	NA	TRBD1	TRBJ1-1	TGTGCCAGCAGCCAAGGACCGACAGGGAACGCTGAAGCTTTCTTT	CASSQGPTGNAEAFF
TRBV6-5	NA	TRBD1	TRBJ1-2	TGTGCCAGCACAGGGGGTGAGGGCTATGGCTACACCTTC	CASTGGEGYGYTF